This entry is about one T cell receptor (beta chain). Its antigen is currently unknown. The data are from a study of CD8 T cells in ankylosing spondylitis. Study-wide findings and caveats: As for the disease-linked clones, they showed a CD8+ phenotype and occurred at relatively low frequencies in peripheral blood. Reports of some motif variants in reactive arthritis synovial fluid and blood predate this one. Significant enrichment of disease-linked clones was reported in matched ankylosing spondylitis synovial fluid. Within ankylosing spondylitis blood, a TCR beta motif made up of eight or nine highly homologous variants appeared to be characteristic.

Molecular-barcoded quantitative 5'-RACE produced these TCR beta libraries. TCRdb passed the 5' RACE reads through MiXCR, listing each CDR3 protein once. This table has more than 400,000 distinct CDR3 sequences, about 5.7% appearing once. The CDR3 covers 15 residues. After removal of 3 bases from V and 6 bases from J, the junction contained 3 bases not matched to a gene. Germline V CDR1 and CDR2: LGHNA, YNFKEQ. This clonotype was sampled from a male donor with ankylosing spondylitis. Sequences were obtained from blood, either unsorted or a sorted T cell fraction (not recorded which). The chain uses TRBV4-2 and TRBJ2-1; 12 nucleotides line up with TRBD1. The CDR3 DNA follows: TGTGCCAGCAGCCAGGGACAGGGGGCCCCCAATGAGCAGTTCTTC. Translation: CASSQGQGAPNEQFF.